This TCR beta chain was documented in a study of CD8 T cells in ankylosing spondylitis. TCRdb re-called the 5' RACE reads with MiXCR, one entry per CDR3 protein. The sample records 200,000 to 300,000 distinct CDR3 sequences, more than 20% being singletons. Comment on this clonotype: Antigen: not known.

Study results and limitations: Disease-linked clones reportedly concentrated significantly in matched ankylosing spondylitis synovial fluid. Certain motif variants had earlier been reported in reactive arthritis synovial fluid and blood.

The material sequenced was blood, either unsorted or a sorted T cell fraction (not recorded which). The clonotype was recovered from a male donor with ankylosing spondylitis or in good health (not recorded which).

The CDR3 is CSAGDRLNIQYF. CDR3 coding DNA: TGCAGCGCCGGCGACAGGTTAAACATTCAGTACTTC. V and J are TRBV29-1 and TRBJ2-4, with D tentatively TRBD1 (6 bases). V was trimmed by 7 bases and J by 6 bases, leaving 13 bases between them. CDR1 is SQVTM and CDR2 is ANQGSEA in the germline V gene. The length of the CDR3 is 12 residues.